These 5 T cell receptor beta chains were all obtained from the same sample, sequenced in a study of blood T cells in healthy people across ages. The use of a sample-barcoded 5' primer and a J-beta primer mix characterized a second PCR of roughly 6 to 11 cycles. Using its own MiXCR run on the 5' RACE reads, TCRdb lists one record per CDR3 protein. Of some 760,000 distinct CDR3 sequences listed, 20% to 25% are singletons. These data also formed part of another study, on T cells of mothers and their children.

The sequenced sample was blood. These receptors originate from a boy aged 5-17 years in good health.

This clonotype was recorded many times. V gene TRBV27 combines with J gene TRBJ2-7; no clear D gene. The CDR3 has 13 residues. CDR1 is MNHEY, CDR2 SMNVEV, per germline (reference sequence). V was shortened by 3 bases and J by 1 base, with 7 bases between the two germline ends. The CDR3 loop is CASSFRGSYEQYF. The CDR3, as DNA: TGTGCCAGCAGTTTTCGCGGTTCCTACGAGCAGTACTTC.

J is TRBJ1-5 and V is TRBV15; no clear D gene. Trimming removed 1 base from V and 8 bases from J, with 15 bases in between. CDR3 length: 15 residues. Germline loops: CDR1 LNHNV, CDR2 YYDKDF (reference sequence). The CDR3 loop is CATSRVWFTEEPQHF. The CDR3 bases are TGTGCCACCAGCAGAGTATGGTTTACGGAGGAGCCCCAGCATTTT.

This clonotype has more than one count but fewer than ten. The rearrangement joins TRBV29-1 to TRBJ1-1, with unresolved D. Trimming removed 4 bases at V and 1 base at J, with 4 bases between. CDR3 length: 11 residues. Looked up from germline, CDR1 is SQVTM and CDR2 is ANQGSEA. The CDR3 nucleotides are TGCAGCGTTGGAGCGAACACTGAAGCTTTCTTT. Its translation: CSVGANTEAFF.

The chain couples TRBV5-1 to TRBJ2-3, with 9 positions matching TRBD1. V was clipped by 0 bases and J by 10 bases; unmatched bases: 9. CDR1 is SGHRS, CDR2 YFSETQ, per germline. CDR3 length: 15 residues. The chain's CDR3 is CASSLDRGQLNAQYF. CDR3 bases: TGCGCCAGCAGCTTGGACAGGGGGCAACTCAACGCGCAGTATTTT.

The CDR3 loop reads CASSYGRVNTEAFF. DNA for the CDR3: TGTGCCAGCAGTTACGGACGGGTGAACACTGAAGCTTTCTTT. This chain joins TRBV6-5 and TRBJ1-1; the D is unclear. V was cut by 2 bases and J by 0 bases, with 7 bases left in between. This CDR3 has 14 residues. CDR1 and CDR2 (germline): MNHEY, SVGAGI.